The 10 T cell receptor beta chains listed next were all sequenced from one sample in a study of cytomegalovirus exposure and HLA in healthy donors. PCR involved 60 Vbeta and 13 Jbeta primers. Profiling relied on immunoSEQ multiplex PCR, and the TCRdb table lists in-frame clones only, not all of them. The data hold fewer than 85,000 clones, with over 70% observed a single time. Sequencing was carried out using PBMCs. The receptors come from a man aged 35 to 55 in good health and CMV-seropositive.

The CDR3 sequence is CASSESDGTGTSRTDTQYF. The CDR3 bases are TGCGCCAGCAGTGAGTCGGATGGGACAGGGACTTCCCGCACAGATACGCAGTATTTT. The V and J genes are TRBV10-2 and TRBJ2-3, with TRBD1 matching 9 bases. CDR3 length: 19 residues. CDR1 WSHSY and CDR2 SAAADI come from the germline V gene. V lost 0 bases, J lost 1 base, and 11 bases stayed unmatched.

Here the CDR3 reads CASSLGGQGRHEQFF. The CDR3 region has the DNA TGTGCCAGCAGTTTAGGGGGACAGGGAAGGCATGAGCAGTTCTTC. This chain links TRBV28 with TRBJ2-1, with 9 bases fitting TRBD1. The CDR3 is 15 residues long. CDR1 is MDHEN, CDR2 SYDVKM, per germline. With V trimmed by 2 bases and J by 8 bases, 7 bases remained unmatched.

CDR3 loop: CASSPETMTSEKLFF. CDR3 DNA sequence: TGTGCCAGCAGCCCTGAAACCATGACAAGTGAAAAACTGTTTTTT. The chain carries TRBV9 and TRBJ1-4; D gene unclear. Germline CDR1 is SGDLS and CDR2 is YYNGEE. V lost 4 bases and J 7 bases, leaving 17 bases between the germline ends. The CDR3 extends over 15 amino acids.

CDR3 residues: CASSGTSGDYEQYF. The CDR3 region has the DNA TGTGCCAGCAGTGGGACTAGCGGGGACTACGAGCAGTACTTC. This sequence joins TRBV2 and TRBJ2-5; 12 positions agree with TRBD2. The J call may be faulty, since TRBJ2-7 better matches the DNA end. CDR3 length: 14 residues. Germline CDR1 and CDR2: SNHLY and FYNNEI.

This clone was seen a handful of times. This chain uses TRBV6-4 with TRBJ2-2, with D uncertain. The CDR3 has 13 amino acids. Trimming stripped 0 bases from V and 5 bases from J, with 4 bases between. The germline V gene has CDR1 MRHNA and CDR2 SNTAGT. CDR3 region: CASSDSSTGELFF. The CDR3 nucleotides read TGTGCCAGCAGTGACTCTAGTACCGGGGAGCTGTTTTTT.

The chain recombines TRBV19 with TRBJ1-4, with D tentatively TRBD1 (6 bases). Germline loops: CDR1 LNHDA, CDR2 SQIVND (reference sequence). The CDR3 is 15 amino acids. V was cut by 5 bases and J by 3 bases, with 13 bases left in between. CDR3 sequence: CASSVGSGANEKLFF. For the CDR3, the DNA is TGTGCCAGTAGTGTCGGGTCAGGGGCTAATGAAAAACTGTTTTTT.

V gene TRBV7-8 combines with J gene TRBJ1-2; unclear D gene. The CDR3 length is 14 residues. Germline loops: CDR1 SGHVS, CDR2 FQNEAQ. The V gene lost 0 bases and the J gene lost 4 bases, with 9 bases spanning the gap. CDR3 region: CASSLAATGYGYTF. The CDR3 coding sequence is TGTGCCAGCAGCTTAGCCGCAACCGGCTATGGCTACACCTTC.

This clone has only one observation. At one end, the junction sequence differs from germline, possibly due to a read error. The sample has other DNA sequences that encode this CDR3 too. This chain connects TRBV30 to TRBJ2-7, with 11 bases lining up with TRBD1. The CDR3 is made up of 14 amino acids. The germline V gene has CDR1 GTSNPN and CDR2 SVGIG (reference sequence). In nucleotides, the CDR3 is TGCGCCTGGAGTGTACACGGGACAGGGGGCGAGCAGTACTTC. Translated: CAWSVHGTGGEQYF.

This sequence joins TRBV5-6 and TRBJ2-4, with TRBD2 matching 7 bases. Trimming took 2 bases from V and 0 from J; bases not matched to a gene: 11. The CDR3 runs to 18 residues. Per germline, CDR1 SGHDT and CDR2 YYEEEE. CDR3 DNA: TGTGCCAGCAGCTTCGGGGGTGGGGGGGAGGTAGCCAAAAACATTCAGTACTTC. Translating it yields CASSFGGGGEVAKNIQYF.

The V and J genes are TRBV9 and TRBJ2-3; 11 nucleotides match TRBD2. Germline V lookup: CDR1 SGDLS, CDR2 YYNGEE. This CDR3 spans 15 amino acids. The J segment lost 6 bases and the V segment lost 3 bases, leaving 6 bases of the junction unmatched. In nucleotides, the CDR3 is TGTGCCAGCAGCGAGCGACTAGCGGGACGTGATACGCAGTATTTT. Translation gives CASSERLAGRDTQYF.